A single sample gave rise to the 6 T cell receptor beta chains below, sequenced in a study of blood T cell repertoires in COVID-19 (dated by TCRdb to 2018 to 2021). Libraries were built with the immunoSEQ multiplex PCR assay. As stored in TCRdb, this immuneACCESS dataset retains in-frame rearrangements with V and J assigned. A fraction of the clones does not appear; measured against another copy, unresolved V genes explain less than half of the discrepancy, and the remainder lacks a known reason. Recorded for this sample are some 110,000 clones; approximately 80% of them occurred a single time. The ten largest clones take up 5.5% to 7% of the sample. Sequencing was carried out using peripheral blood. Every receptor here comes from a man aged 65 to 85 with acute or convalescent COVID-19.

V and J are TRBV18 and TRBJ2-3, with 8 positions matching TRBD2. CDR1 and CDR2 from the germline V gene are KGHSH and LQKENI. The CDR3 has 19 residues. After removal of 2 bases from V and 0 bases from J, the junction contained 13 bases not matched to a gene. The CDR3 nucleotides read TGTGCCAGCTCACCAACTGACTTTAGCGGGGACTTTAGCACAGATACGCAGTATTTT. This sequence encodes CASSPTDFSGDFSTDTQYF.

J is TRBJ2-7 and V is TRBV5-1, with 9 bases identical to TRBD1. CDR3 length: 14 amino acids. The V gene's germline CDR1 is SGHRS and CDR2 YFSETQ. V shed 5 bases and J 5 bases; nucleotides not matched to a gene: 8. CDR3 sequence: CASSGDRGFDEQYF. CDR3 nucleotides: TGCGCCAGCAGTGGTGACAGGGGGTTCGACGAGCAGTACTTC.

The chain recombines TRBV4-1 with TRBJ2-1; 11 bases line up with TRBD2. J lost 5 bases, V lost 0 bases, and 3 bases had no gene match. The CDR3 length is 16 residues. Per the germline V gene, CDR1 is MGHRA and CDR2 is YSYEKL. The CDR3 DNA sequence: TGCGCCAGCAGCCAAGAGAGACTAGCGGGGAACAATGAGCAGTTCTTC. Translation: CASSQERLAGNNEQFF.

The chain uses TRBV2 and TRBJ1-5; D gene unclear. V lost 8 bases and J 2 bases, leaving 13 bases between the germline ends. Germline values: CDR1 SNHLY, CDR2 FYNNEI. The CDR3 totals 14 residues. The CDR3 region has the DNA TGTGCCAGCGGTAAAGAACGGGGCAATCAGCCCCAGCATTTT. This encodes CASGKERGNQPQHF.

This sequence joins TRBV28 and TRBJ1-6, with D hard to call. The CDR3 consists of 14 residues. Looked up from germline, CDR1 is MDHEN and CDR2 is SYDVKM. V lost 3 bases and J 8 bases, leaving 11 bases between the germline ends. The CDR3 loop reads CASSFGESYSPLHF. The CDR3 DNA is TGTGCCAGCAGTTTCGGAGAAAGTTATTCACCCCTCCACTTT.

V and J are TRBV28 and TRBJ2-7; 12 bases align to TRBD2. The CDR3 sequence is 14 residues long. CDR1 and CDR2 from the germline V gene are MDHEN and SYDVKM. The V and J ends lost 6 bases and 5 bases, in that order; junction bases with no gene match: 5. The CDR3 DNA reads TGTGCCAGCAGGACTAGCGGGAGTAACCACGAGCAGTACTTC. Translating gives CASRTSGSNHEQYF.